Presented here are 11 T cell receptor beta chains from one specimen sequenced in a study of TIL therapy for anti-PD-1-resistant metastatic lung cancer. Time point described: pre-treatment sample, taken before nivolumab and TIL therapy. This was the immunoSEQ v3 assay. Libraries were prepared by immunoSEQ multiplex PCR; TCRdb keeps only in-frame clonotypes and omits some of them. Of roughly 54,000 clones in the sample, roughly 87% were seen once. Sequences were derived from blood, sampled at baseline. The receptors were gathered from a person aged 25 to 85 with non-small cell lung cancer.

This sequence joins TRBV30 and TRBJ2-7; 8 bases align to TRBD1. CDR3 size: 13 residues. V trimming: 5 bases; J trimming: 2 bases; junction bases outside the gene matches: 5. Looked up from germline, CDR1 is GTSNPN and CDR2 is SVGIG (reference sequence). The CDR3 DNA follows: TGTGCCTGGGATCGACAGGGGACCTACGAGCAGTACTTC. This encodes CAWDRQGTYEQYF.

The CDR3 DNA is TGTGCCAGCAGCTTGAGGTTTAGCTCTGCCAATGAGCAGTTCTTC. This codes for CASSLRFSSANEQFF. This sequence joins TRBV5-6 and TRBJ2-1, with no clear D. CDR1 is SGHDT and CDR2 is YYEEEE in the germline V gene. The CDR3 consists of 15 residues. Between the trimmed V and J ends, which lost 1 base and 6 bases, there was a span of 14 bases.

The rearrangement uses TRBV5-6 and TRBJ2-7; TRBD1 matches at 7 bases. This CDR3 is 15 amino acids long. The V gene end was trimmed by 4 bases and the J gene end by 2 bases; junction bases not matched to a gene: 9. Germline-derived CDR1 and CDR2 are SGHDT and YYEEEE. Here the CDR3 DNA reads TGTGCCAGCAGCCGTGCCGGGACAGTAACCTACGAGCAGTACTTC. Its protein product is CASSRAGTVTYEQYF.

This sequence joins TRBV12-3 or TRBV12-4 and TRBJ2-3; D perhaps matches TRBD2 (6 bases). V was trimmed by 5 bases and J by 2 bases, leaving 8 bases between them. There are 13 residues in the CDR3. In DNA form, the CDR3 reads TGTGCCAGCAGTCGGAGGGCCACAGATACGCAGTATTTT. Its translation is CASSRRATDTQYF.

The chain uses TRBV28 and TRBJ2-7, with D perhaps matching TRBD2 (6 bases). CDR1 MDHEN and CDR2 SYDVKM come from the germline V gene. V lost 8 bases and J 2 bases, leaving 28 bases between the germline ends. The length of the CDR3 is 18 residues. CDR3 amino acids: CASLPSERAGRAPYEQYF. DNA of the CDR3: TGTGCCAGCCTCCCTTCGGAACGGGCGGGGCGGGCACCCTACGAGCAGTACTTC.

This clone was seen a few times. DNA for the CDR3: TGCGCCAGCAGCCAAGATCGTCGTGAGGTGGGCTACACCTTC. Translated, it gives CASSQDRREVGYTF. The chain uses TRBV4-1 and TRBJ1-2, with D uncertain. V was trimmed by 0 bases and J by 8 bases, leaving 13 bases between them. This CDR3 comprises 14 residues. The V gene's germline CDR1 is MGHRA and CDR2 YSYEKL.

This clone has a handful of counts. V is TRBV4-2 and J is TRBJ2-5; D uncertain. CDR3 length equals 15 residues. V was clipped by 0 bases and J by 5 bases, with 13 bases between them. Germline V CDR1 and CDR2: LGHNA, YNFKEQ. In DNA form, the CDR3 reads TGTGCCAGCAGCCAAGATGTACAAGCGACCGAGACCCAGTACTTC. It translates to CASSQDVQATETQYF.

The chain links TRBV2 to TRBJ2-7; 7 nucleotides match TRBD2. With 8 bases clipped from V and 2 bases from J, the junction kept 9 bases outside the gene matches. Germline-derived CDR1 and CDR2 are SNHLY and FYNNEI. The CDR3 is 14 amino acids. Written as DNA, the CDR3 is TGTGCCAGCGAATTGGGCGGGAGCACCTACGAGCAGTACTTC. Protein sequence: CASELGGSTYEQYF.

This clone showed up just once. CDR3 region: CASSQRHRGEKLFF. In nucleotides, the CDR3 is TGTGCCAGCAGCCAGCGACACAGGGGGGAAAAACTGTTTTTT. The gene calls are TRBV3-1 (or the pseudogene TRBV3-2) and TRBJ1-4, with 8 bases identical to TRBD1. The CDR3 covers 14 residues. With 3 bases clipped from V and 8 bases from J, the junction kept 5 bases outside the gene matches. The germline V gene encodes CDR1 LGHDT and CDR2 YNNKEL (reference sequence).

The genes are TRBV7-2 and TRBJ2-7; possibly TRBD2 for D (6 bases). The CDR3 extends over 15 amino acids. Between the trimmed V and J ends, which lost 1 base and 0 bases, there was a span of 10 bases. Germline CDR1 reads SGHTA; CDR2 reads FQGNSA. The CDR3 loop is CASSLGGASSYEQYF. The CDR3, as DNA: TGTGCCAGCAGCTTAGGCGGGGCGAGCTCCTACGAGCAGTACTTC.

This clone was observed once. The chain employs TRBV3-1 (or the pseudogene TRBV3-2) and TRBJ2-1; D gene unclear. This CDR3 has 13 amino acids. Germline V lookup: CDR1 LGHDT, CDR2 YNNKEL (reference sequence). Trimming took 1 base from V and 7 from J, leaving 8 bases between them. CDR3 region: CASSQVRENEQFF. The CDR3, as DNA: TGTGCCAGCAGCCAAGTTCGAGAAAATGAGCAGTTCTTC.